This TCR beta chain came from a study of T cell responses to AZD1222 COVID-19 vaccine. Study outcomes and limitations: Spike-spanning, vaccine-associated CD4 TCRs were dominant at 160-218 and 743-854. Two AZD1222 doses significantly raised spike-specific TCR breadth and depth over controls.

Germline assignment: CDR1 MGHRA and CDR2 YSYEKL. The V end lost 1 base, the J end lost 3 bases, and 10 bases lay between the germline ends. This CDR3 has 14 residues. As to this clone: Its cognate antigen is unknown.

Assay: immunoSEQ multiplex PCR; the TCRdb copy retains only in-frame clones and omits some. Of approximately 100,000 clones in the sample, roughly 91% were seen once. This clonotype originated in an adult who received the AZD1222 COVID-19 vaccine. The gene calls are TRBV4-1 and TRBJ2-7, with a possible D match to TRBD1 (6 bases). The sequencing used peripheral blood, collected 28 days after the second AZD1222 dose. The CDR3 here is CASSQVATGYEQYF. The CDR3 DNA reads TGCGCCAGCAGCCAAGTTGCGACAGGCTACGAGCAGTACTTC.